Presented here are 27 T cell receptor beta chains from one specimen sequenced in a study of response to subunit inactivated influenza vaccine. TCRdb ran MiXCR on the RT-PCR reads and lists one entry per CDR3 protein. The sample lists about 650,000 distinct CDR3 sequences, approximately 15% occurring once. The sequencing used PBMCs from blood, collected 14 to 15 days before vaccination. The receptors shown here come from a man aged 45 to 65 who received an inactivated influenza vaccine.

The chain joins TRBV20-1 to TRBJ2-5; no reliable D call. The length of the CDR3 is 13 residues. CDR1 is DFQATT, CDR2 SNEGSKA, per germline (reference sequence). DNA for the CDR3: TGCAGCCTAAGCTGGGGTGGCCAAGAGACCCAGTACTTC. Translating gives CSLSWGGQETQYF.

Only a few counts were recorded for this clonotype. The chain carries TRBV2 and TRBJ2-5, with a possible D match to TRBD1 (5 bases). Germline-derived CDR1 and CDR2 are SNHLY and FYNNEI. V lost 7 bases to trimming and J lost 2 bases, with 8 bases between them. The CDR3 consists of 12 residues. Here the CDR3 reads CASIREQETQYF. In DNA form, the CDR3 reads TGTGCCAGCATCAGGGAACAAGAGACCCAGTACTTC.

This clonotype was recorded a few times. This rearrangement joins TRBV3-1 to TRBJ2-1; D may correspond to TRBD1 or TRBD2 (7 bases each). The germline V gene has CDR1 LGHDT and CDR2 YNNKEL (reference sequence). Trimming removed 3 bases from V and 5 bases from J, with 20 bases in between. This CDR3 region has 17 residues. CDR3 in amino acids: CASSQWGGGGGNNEQFF. The CDR3 DNA reads TGTGCCAGCAGCCAGTGGGGAGGGGGCGGCGGGAACAATGAGCAGTTCTTC.

There are a few counts of this clonotype. The chain carries TRBV28 and TRBJ2-1; 8 positions agree with TRBD2. Germline values: CDR1 MDHEN, CDR2 SYDVKM. The CDR3 spans 15 residues. The V segment lost 3 bases and the J segment 8 bases; nucleotides outside the gene matches: 9. The CDR3 loop reads CASSLGKRELDEQFF. The CDR3, as DNA: TGTGCCAGCAGTTTGGGTAAGCGGGAGCTCGATGAGCAGTTCTTC. Filled out from reference TRBV28 and TRBJ2-1, the complete variable domain reads DVKVTQSSRYLVKRTGEKVFLECVQDMDHENMFWYRQDPGLGLRLIYFSYDVKMKEKGDIPEGYSVSREKKERFSLILESASTNQTSMYLCASSLGKRELDEQFFGPGTRLTVL.

This clonotype was picked up a small number of times. The chain employs TRBV5-5 and TRBJ2-5; the match to TRBD1 covers 8 bases. V was clipped by 6 bases and J by 5 bases; unmatched bases: 3. The germline V gene has CDR1 SGHKS and CDR2 YYEKEE (reference sequence). The CDR3 consists of 12 residues. The CDR3: CASNQGAETQYF. In nucleotides, the CDR3 is TGTGCCAGCAACCAGGGGGCCGAGACCCAGTACTTC.

The chain couples TRBV7-2 to TRBJ2-6, with D hard to call. V gave up 5 bases and J gave up 3 bases, with 11 bases separating them. This CDR3 is 15 amino acids long. Germline CDR1 SGHTA, CDR2 FQGNSA. The CDR3 sequence is CASSPQFLGANVLTF. CDR3 coding DNA: TGTGCCAGCAGCCCACAGTTCCTTGGGGCCAACGTCCTGACTTTC. The full variable domain, completed using reference TRBV7-2 and TRBJ2-6, is GAGVSQSPSNKVTEKGKDVELRCDPISGHTALYWYRQSLGQGLEFLIYFQGNSAPDKSGLPSDRFSAERTGGSVSTLTIQRTQQEDSAVYLCASSPQFLGANVLTFGAGSRLTVL.

The rearrangement uses TRBV5-1 and TRBJ2-3; D uncertain. The CDR3 sequence is 16 residues long. V was pared by 0 bases and J by 1 base, with 12 bases between. Germline CDR1 SGHRS, CDR2 YFSETQ. CDR3 nucleotide sequence: TGCGCCAGCAGCTTGGCCAGCGCGTCCCGCACAGATACGCAGTATTTT. This sequence encodes CASSLASASRTDTQYF.

This clonotype was observed at least ten times. The rearrangement links TRBV6-2 or TRBV6-3 to TRBJ2-3; 14 bases match TRBD2. Germline assignment: CDR1 MNHEY and CDR2 SVGEGT. V trimming: 9 bases; J trimming: 2 bases; junction bases outside the gene matches: 4. The CDR3 has 15 amino acids. CDR3 sequence (DNA): TGTGCCAGTCGACTAGCGGGGGGGAACACAGATACGCAGTATTTT. This gives the protein CASRLAGGNTDTQYF.

The chain links TRBV6-5 to TRBJ2-3; no reliable D call. CDR1 and CDR2 (germline): MNHEY, SVGAGI. Trimming pared 2 bases from V and 2 bases from J, leaving 8 bases between. This CDR3 is built from 14 residues. The CDR3 coding sequence is TGTGCCAGCAGTTACACGCGGTCCACAGATACGCAGTATTTT. Translation gives CASSYTRSTDTQYF.

To note about this clonotype: This could be a read error, since a much larger clone is one nucleotide away. The gene calls are TRBV12-3 or TRBV12-4 and TRBJ2-1, with unresolved D. Trimming took 6 bases from V and 7 from J, leaving 19 bases between them. The CDR3 has 15 residues. In DNA form, the CDR3 reads TGTGCCAGCAGCGCAATTGGTCAGAACACAAATGAGCAGTTCTTC. Translating it yields CASSAIGQNTNEQFF.

This clonotype was found a few times. The chain couples TRBV7-6 to TRBJ2-1, with 10 bases fitting TRBD2. The CDR3 is made up of 16 amino acids. Looked up from germline, CDR1 is SGHVS and CDR2 is FNYEAQ. Trimming at V came to 0 bases and at J to 4 bases, leaving 3 bases not matched to a gene. The CDR3 loop reads CASSLAVLAGYNEQFF. DNA of the CDR3: TGTGCCAGCAGCTTAGCGGTACTAGCGGGATACAATGAGCAGTTCTTC.

The chain carries TRBV4-3 and TRBJ2-2; possible D gene TRBD2, 6 bases. Deletions cut 4 bases from V and 0 bases from J, with 15 bases between. Per germline, CDR1 LGHNA and CDR2 YSLEER. This CDR3 spans 17 amino acids. The CDR3 region has the DNA TGCGCCAGCAGCCCGGGACTGCCTATTTCGAACACCGGGGAGCTGTTTTTT. Protein product: CASSPGLPISNTGELFF.

The rearrangement uses TRBV10-3 and TRBJ1-2; possible D gene TRBD1, 5 bases. CDR3 length: 14 amino acids. Germline assignment: CDR1 ENHRY and CDR2 SYGVKD. Trimming took 3 bases from V and 8 from J, leaving 16 bases between them. The CDR3 loop reads CAISDGGGPGGYTF. CDR3 coding DNA: TGTGCCATCAGTGACGGCGGGGGACCGGGAGGCTACACCTTC.

This clonotype was seen only a few times. The chain couples TRBV30 to TRBJ1-2; D unclear. V gave up 2 bases and J gave up 5 bases, with 12 bases separating them. The CDR3 is made up of 13 amino acids. The germline gives CDR1 GTSNPN, CDR2 SVGIG (reference sequence). CDR3 in amino acids: CAWSNGLGYGYTF. In DNA, the CDR3 is TGTGCCTGGAGTAATGGGCTTGGGTATGGCTACACCTTC.

This chain's CDR3 is CSARDLRGRGGSTEAFF. The CDR3 nucleotides are TGCAGTGCTAGAGATCTGAGGGGGCGAGGAGGGAGTACTGAAGCTTTCTTT. V gene TRBV20-1 combines with J gene TRBJ1-1, with TRBD1 identical over 7 bases. CDR3 size: 17 residues. V shed 0 bases and J 5 bases; nucleotides not matched to a gene: 15. Germline assignment: CDR1 DFQATT and CDR2 SNEGSKA (reference sequence).

The chain couples TRBV7-9 to TRBJ1-3, with no clear D. Trimming cost V 2 bases and J 4 bases, with 12 bases left between them. The CDR3 extends over 15 amino acids. The germline V gene encodes CDR1 SEHNR and CDR2 FQNEAQ (reference sequence). The CDR3 nucleotides read TGTGCCAGCAGCTTAAGCCAAAGTCCCGGAAACACCATATATTTT. It specifies CASSLSQSPGNTIYF. The entire variable domain, with the rest obtained from reference TRBV7-9 and TRBJ1-3, is as follows: DTGVSQNPRHKITKRGQNVTFRCDPISEHNRLYWYRQTLGQGPEFLTYFQNEAQLEKSRLLSDRFSAERPKGSFSTLEIQRTEQGDSAMYLCASSLSQSPGNTIYFGEGSWLTVV.

The chain joins TRBV12-3 or TRBV12-4 to TRBJ2-5, with a tentative D call TRBD2 (6 bases). The CDR3 spans 14 residues. Trimming removed 0 bases from V and 2 bases from J, with 7 bases in between. The CDR3 nucleotides are TGTGCCAGCAGTTTAGCGACTAGTCAAGAGACCCAGTACTTC. This codes for CASSLATSQETQYF.

This clonotype was recorded at least ten times. This sequence joins TRBV6-5 and TRBJ1-2; D is perhaps TRBD1 (6 bases). Germline loops: CDR1 MNHEY, CDR2 SVGAGI. V was trimmed by 0 bases and J by 4 bases, leaving 9 bases between them. The CDR3 length is 14 residues. CDR3 sequence (DNA): TGTGCCAGCAGTTACTCGGCCAGGGGCTATGGCTACACCTTC. Its translation is CASSYSARGYGYTF.

The chain is built from TRBV4-3 and TRBJ2-3; D is uncertain. Trimming took off 0 bases at V and 6 bases at J, with 7 bases between the two ends. The CDR3 is made up of 13 amino acids. CDR1 and CDR2 from the germline V gene are LGHNA and YSLEER. The CDR3 protein is CASSQDAADTQYF. CDR3 bases: TGCGCCAGCAGCCAAGATGCGGCGGATACGCAGTATTTT.

This clonotype was observed at least ten times. The rearrangement links TRBV2 to TRBJ2-5; TRBD2 matches 7 bases. The junction had 9 bases not matched to a gene; V was cut back by 7 bases and J by 4 bases. The germline gives CDR1 SNHLY, CDR2 FYNNEI. CDR3 length: 14 residues. The chain's CDR3 is CASTQAGRAETQYF. CDR3 DNA: TGTGCCAGCACTCAGGCGGGGAGGGCAGAGACCCAGTACTTC.

This clonotype was recorded many times. The rearrangement links TRBV10-3 to TRBJ2-1; 8 bases align to TRBD1. V was pared by 4 bases and J by 6 bases, with 8 bases of the junction left unmatched. The CDR3 sequence is 15 residues long. Germline V gene lookup returns CDR1 ENHRY and CDR2 SYGVKD. The CDR3 region has the DNA TGTGCCATCAGTGGGACAGGGCGAATGTCCAATGAGCAGTTCTTC. Amino acid sequence: CAISGTGRMSNEQFF.

This clonotype was recorded a few times. The rearrangement uses TRBV5-1 and TRBJ1-3, with 7 bases lining up with TRBD1. CDR1 is SGHRS, CDR2 YFSETQ, per germline. This CDR3 spans 16 amino acids. J was trimmed by 4 bases and V by 3 bases; bases with no gene match: 10. This chain's CDR3 is CASSSRTGGSGNTIYF. CDR3 nucleotides: TGCGCCAGCAGCTCGAGGACAGGCGGTTCGGGAAACACCATATATTTT.

The chain carries TRBV7-6 and TRBJ2-5; D uncertain. The V end lost 5 bases, the J end lost 3 bases, and 7 bases lay between the germline ends. Germline assignment: CDR1 SGHVS and CDR2 FNYEAQ. The CDR3 runs 12 residues. CDR3 amino acids: CASSQTEETQYF. In nucleotides, the CDR3 is TGTGCCAGCAGCCAAACAGAAGAGACCCAGTACTTC.

The sample holds many counts of this clonotype. The chain is built from TRBV12-3 or TRBV12-4 and TRBJ2-2; D not resolved. The CDR3 consists of 15 residues. The ends were cut back, 1 base at V and 0 bases at J, with 6 bases in the middle. CDR3 sequence reads: CASSLGHPNTGELFF. CDR3 nucleotide sequence: TGTGCCAGCAGTTTAGGTCATCCGAACACCGGGGAGCTGTTTTTT.

CDR3 bases: TGCAGTGCTCCGACCAGAGGCTCTGGAAACACCATATATTTT. Translated: CSAPTRGSGNTIYF. This sequence joins TRBV20-1 and TRBJ1-3, with D unresolved. Trimming took 5 bases from V and 0 from J, leaving 11 bases between them. This CDR3 spans 14 amino acids. The germline V gene has CDR1 DFQATT and CDR2 SNEGSKA (reference sequence).

This rearrangement joins TRBV9 to TRBJ2-7; weak D call: TRBD1 (6 bases). Trimming cost V 4 bases and J 6 bases, with 17 bases left between them. The CDR3 totals 14 residues. CDR1 is SGDLS, CDR2 YYNGEE, per germline. The CDR3 sequence is CASSKDSTLGEQYF. CDR3 DNA: TGTGCCAGCAGCAAGGACAGTACCCTCGGCGAGCAGTACTTC. Together with reference TRBV9 and TRBJ2-7, the CDR3 gives the full variable domain: DSGVTQTPKHLITATGQRVTLRCSPRSGDLSVYWYQQSLDQGLQFLIQYYNGEERAKGNILERFSAQQFPDLHSELNLSSLELGDSALYFCASSKDSTLGEQYFGPGTRLTVT.

The V gene is TRBV12-3 or TRBV12-4, the J gene TRBJ2-5; D might be TRBD1 (5 bases). V was pared by 2 bases and J by 4 bases, with 11 bases between. The CDR3 runs 14 residues. Here the CDR3 reads CASSLRGFGETQYF. The CDR3, as DNA: TGTGCCAGCAGTTTAAGGGGTTTCGGAGAGACCCAGTACTTC.